This T cell receptor (beta chain) was profiled in a study of blood T cell repertoires in COVID-19. Study as a whole: COVID-19 samples, acute and convalescent, were from the United States, Italy and Spain.

Grouping used clinical history reported by participants in a survey and questionnaire. As originally analysed: Quantification of nucleated cells was approximated via reference gene primer amplification. Sequenced by immunoSEQ multiplex PCR; TCRdb stores in-frame clones only, minus some. That table supplies the V and J calls and clone size; D and trimming were determined from the DNA. The sample includes 200,000 to 250,000 clones, 70% to 90% of them seen just once. The source material was PBMCs or T cells enriched from blood (not recorded which). This TCR was sampled from a man aged 25 to 40 who had recovered from COVID-19.

The CDR3 DNA follows: TGTGCCAGCAGCCCCCGCGGACTAGCGGGGAGAGATACGCAGTATTTT. Its translation: CASSPRGLAGRDTQYF. The chain uses TRBV9 and TRBJ2-3, with 12 bases aligning to TRBD2. The junction had 8 bases not matched to a gene; V was cut back by 4 bases and J by 5 bases. The CDR3 runs to 16 residues. In germline, CDR1 is SGDLS, CDR2 YYNGEE.